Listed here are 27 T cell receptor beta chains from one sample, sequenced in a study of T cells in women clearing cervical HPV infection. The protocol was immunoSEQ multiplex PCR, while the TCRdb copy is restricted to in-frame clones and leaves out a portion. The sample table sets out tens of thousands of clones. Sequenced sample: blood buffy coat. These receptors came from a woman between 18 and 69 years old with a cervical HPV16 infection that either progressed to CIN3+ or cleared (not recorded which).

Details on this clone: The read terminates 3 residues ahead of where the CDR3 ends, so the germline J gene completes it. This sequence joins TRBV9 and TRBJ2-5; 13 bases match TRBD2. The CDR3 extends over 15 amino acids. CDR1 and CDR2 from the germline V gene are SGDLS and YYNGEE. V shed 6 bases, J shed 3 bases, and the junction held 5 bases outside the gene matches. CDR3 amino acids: CASTRLAGGKETQYF. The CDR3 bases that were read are TGTGCCAGCACCAGACTAGCGGGGGGTAAAGAGACC.

The CDR3 loop reads CASSWAGGPSGTGELFF. The CDR3 DNA, read in part, is TGTGCCAGCAGTTGGGCGGGGGGGCCCAGTGGCACCGGGGAG. V gene TRBV6-2 or TRBV6-3 combines with J gene TRBJ2-2; the match to TRBD2 covers 9 bases. The CDR3 extends 3 residues past the end of the read, so its final part is completed from the germline J gene. Germline-derived CDR1 and CDR2 are MNHEY and SVGEGT. The CDR3 contains 17 residues. V was clipped by 4 bases and J by 4 bases; unmatched bases: 10.

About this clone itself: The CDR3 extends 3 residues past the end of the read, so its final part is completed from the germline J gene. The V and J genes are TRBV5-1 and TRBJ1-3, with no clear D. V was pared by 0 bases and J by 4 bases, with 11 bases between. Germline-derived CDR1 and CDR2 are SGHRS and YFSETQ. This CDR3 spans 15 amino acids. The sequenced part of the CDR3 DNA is TGCGCCAGCAGCTTGGCCAAGGGCACCGGAAACACC. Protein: CASSLAKGTGNT. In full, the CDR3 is CASSLAKGTGNTIYF. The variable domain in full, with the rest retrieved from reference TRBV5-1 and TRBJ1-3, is KAGVTQTPRYLIKTRGQQVTLSCSPISGHRSVSWYQQTPGQGLQFLFEYFSETQRNKGNFPGRFSGRQFSNSRSEMNVSTLELGDSALYLCASSLAKGTGNTIYFGEGSWLTVV.

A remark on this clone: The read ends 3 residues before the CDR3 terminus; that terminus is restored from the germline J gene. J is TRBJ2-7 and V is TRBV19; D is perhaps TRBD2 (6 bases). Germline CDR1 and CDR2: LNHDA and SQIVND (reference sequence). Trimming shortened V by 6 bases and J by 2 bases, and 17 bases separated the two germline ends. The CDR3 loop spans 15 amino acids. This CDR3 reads CASSPTGDGAYEQYF. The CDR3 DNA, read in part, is TGTGCCAGTAGCCCGACGGGGGATGGGGCCTACGAG.

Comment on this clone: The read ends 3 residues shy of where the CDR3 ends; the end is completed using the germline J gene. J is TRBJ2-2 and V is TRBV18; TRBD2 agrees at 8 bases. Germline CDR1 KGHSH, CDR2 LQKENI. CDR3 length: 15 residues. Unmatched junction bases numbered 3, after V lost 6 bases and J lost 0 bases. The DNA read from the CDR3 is TGTGCCAGCTCTCGGGGGGGGACGAACACCGGGGAG. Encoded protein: CASSRGGTNTGE. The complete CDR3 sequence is CASSRGGTNTGELFF.

This CDR3 reads CSARVGTGNTEAFF. The DNA read from the CDR3 is TGCAGTGCTAGAGTCGGGACTGGGAACACTGAA. The chain couples TRBV20-1 to TRBJ1-1; possibly TRBD1 for D (5 bases). Coverage ceases 3 residues before the CDR3 finishes, and the germline J gene fills in the end. The CDR3 loop spans 14 amino acids. Trimming pared 1 base from V and 1 base from J, leaving 10 bases between. Germline V gives CDR1 DFQATT, CDR2 SNEGSKA (reference sequence).

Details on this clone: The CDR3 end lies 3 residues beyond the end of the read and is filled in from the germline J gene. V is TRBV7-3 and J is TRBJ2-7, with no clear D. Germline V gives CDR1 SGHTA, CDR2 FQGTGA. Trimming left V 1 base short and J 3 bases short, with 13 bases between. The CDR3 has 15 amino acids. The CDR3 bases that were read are TGTGCCAGCAGCTTAATGAACTCCCCTGGCTACGAG. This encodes CASSLMNSPGYE. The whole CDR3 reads CASSLMNSPGYEQYF.

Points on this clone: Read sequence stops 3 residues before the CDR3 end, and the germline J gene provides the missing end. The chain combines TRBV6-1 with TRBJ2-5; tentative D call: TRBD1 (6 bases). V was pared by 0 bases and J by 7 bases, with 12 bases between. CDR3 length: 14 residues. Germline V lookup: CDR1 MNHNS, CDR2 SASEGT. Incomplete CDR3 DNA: TGTGCCAGCAGTGAAGCCAGGGGCCGCGGGACC. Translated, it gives CASSEARGRGT. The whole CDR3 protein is CASSEARGRGTQYF.

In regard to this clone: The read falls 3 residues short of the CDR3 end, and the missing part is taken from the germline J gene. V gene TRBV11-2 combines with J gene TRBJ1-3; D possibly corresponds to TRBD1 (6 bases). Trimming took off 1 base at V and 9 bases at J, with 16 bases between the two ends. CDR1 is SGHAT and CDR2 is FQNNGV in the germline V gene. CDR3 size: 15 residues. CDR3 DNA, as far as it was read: TGTGCCAGCAGCTTAGTATATGGGGGCACCGTCACC. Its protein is CASSLVYGGTVT. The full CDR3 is CASSLVYGGTVTIYF.

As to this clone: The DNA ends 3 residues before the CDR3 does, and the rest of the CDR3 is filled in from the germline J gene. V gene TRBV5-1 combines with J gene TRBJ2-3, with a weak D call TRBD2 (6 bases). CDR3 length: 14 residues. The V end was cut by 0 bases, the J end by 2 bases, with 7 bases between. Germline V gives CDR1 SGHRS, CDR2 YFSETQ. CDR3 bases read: TGCGCCAGCAGCTTGGCGGGGGTCACAGATACG. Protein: CASSLAGVTDT. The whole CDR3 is CASSLAGVTDTQYF.

The part of the CDR3 DNA that was read is TGTGCCAGCAGAACAGGTATGATGAACACTGAA. It is translated as CASRTGMMNTE. The entire CDR3 protein reads CASRTGMMNTEAFF. V and J are TRBV5-6 and TRBJ1-1; D is perhaps TRBD1 (5 bases). With the read ending 3 residues before the CDR3 end, the germline J gene is used to fill in that end. V was shortened by 5 bases and J by 0 bases, with 11 bases between the two germline ends. The CDR3 contains 14 residues. The germline V gene encodes CDR1 SGHDT and CDR2 YYEEEE.

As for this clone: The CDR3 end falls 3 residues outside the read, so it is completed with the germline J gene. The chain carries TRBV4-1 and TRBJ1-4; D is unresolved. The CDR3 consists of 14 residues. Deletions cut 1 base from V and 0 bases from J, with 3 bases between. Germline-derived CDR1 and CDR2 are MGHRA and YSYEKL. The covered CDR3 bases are TGCGCCAGCAGCCAAGCTGCAACTAATGAAAAA. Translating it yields CASSQAATNEK. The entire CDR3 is CASSQAATNEKLFF.

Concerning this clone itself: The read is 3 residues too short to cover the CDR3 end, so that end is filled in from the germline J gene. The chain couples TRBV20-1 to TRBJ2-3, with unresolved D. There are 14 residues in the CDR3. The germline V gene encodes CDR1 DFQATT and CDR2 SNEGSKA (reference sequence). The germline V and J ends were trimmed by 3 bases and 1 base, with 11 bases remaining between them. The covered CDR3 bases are TGCAGTGCTAGGGGTCTAGATGGCACAGATACG. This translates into CSARGLDGTDT. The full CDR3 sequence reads CSARGLDGTDTQYF.

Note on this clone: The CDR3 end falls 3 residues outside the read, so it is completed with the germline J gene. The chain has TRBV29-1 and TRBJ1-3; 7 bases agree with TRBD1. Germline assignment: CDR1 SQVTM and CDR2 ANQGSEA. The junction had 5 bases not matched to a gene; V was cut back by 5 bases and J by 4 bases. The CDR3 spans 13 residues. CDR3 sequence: CSVLTGVGNTIYF. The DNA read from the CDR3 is TGCAGCGTTCTCACAGGGGTAGGAAACACC.

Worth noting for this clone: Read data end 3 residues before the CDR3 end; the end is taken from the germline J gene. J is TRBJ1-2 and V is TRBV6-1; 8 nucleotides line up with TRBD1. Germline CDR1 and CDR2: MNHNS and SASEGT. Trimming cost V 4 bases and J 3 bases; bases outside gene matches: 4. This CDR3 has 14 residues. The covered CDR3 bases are TGTGCCAGCAGTGTTTCGACAGGGGACTATGGC. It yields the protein CASSVSTGDYG. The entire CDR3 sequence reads CASSVSTGDYGYTF.

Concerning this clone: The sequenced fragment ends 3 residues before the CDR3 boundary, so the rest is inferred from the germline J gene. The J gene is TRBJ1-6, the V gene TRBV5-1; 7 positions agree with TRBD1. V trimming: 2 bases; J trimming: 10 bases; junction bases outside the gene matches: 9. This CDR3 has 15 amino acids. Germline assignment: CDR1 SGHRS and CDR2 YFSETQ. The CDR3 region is CASSLTQGSGSPLHF. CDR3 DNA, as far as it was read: TGCGCCAGCAGCTTAACACAGGGGAGCGGGTCACCC.

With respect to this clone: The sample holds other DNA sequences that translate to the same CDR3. The CDR3 protein is CASSSTGGLPGANVLTF. The covered CDR3 bases are TGTGCCAGCTCGTCGACAGGGGGGCTTCCTGGGGCCAACGTC. This chain connects TRBV18 to TRBJ2-6; TRBD1 agrees at 9 bases. Read data end 3 residues before the CDR3 end; the end is taken from the germline J gene. The ends lost 6 bases at V and 2 bases at J; junction bases unmatched: 8. Germline loops: CDR1 KGHSH, CDR2 LQKENI. The CDR3 contains 17 residues.

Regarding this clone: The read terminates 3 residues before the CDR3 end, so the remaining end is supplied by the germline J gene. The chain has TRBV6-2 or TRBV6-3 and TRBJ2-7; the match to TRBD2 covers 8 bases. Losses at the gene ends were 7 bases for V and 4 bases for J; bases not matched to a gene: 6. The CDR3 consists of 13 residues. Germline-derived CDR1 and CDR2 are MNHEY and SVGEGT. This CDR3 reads CASTGSGRYEQYF. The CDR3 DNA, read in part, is TGTGCCAGCACCGGAAGCGGGAGATACGAG.

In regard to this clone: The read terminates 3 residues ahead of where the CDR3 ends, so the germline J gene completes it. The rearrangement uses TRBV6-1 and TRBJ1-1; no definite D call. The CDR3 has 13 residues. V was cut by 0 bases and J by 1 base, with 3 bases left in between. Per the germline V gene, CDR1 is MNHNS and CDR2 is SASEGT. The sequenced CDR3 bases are TGTGCCAGCAGTGAAGCCCAGAACACTGAA. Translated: CASSEAQNTE. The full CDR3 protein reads CASSEAQNTEAFF.

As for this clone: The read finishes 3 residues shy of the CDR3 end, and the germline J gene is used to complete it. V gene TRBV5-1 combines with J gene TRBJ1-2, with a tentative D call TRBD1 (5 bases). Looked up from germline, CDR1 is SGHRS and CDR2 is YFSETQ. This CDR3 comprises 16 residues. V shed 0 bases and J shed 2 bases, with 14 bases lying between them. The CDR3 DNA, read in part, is TGCGCCAGCAGCTTGGGCTTTGGGGGGTCCAACTATGGC. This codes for CASSLGFGGSNYG. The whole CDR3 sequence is CASSLGFGGSNYGYTF.

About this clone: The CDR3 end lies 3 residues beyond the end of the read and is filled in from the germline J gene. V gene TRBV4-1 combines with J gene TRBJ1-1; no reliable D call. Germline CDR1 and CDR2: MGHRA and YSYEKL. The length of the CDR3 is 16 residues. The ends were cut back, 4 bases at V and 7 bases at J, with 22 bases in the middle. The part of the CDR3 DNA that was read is TGCGCCAGCAGCCCAGGCCCACGTACAACTAGCAGTGAA. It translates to CASSPGPRTTSSE. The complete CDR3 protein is CASSPGPRTTSSEAFF.

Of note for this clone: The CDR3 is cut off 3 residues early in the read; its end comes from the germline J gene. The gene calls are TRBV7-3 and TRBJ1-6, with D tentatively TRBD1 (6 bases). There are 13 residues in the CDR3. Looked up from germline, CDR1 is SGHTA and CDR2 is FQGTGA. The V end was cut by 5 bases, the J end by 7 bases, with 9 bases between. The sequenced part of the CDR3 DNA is TGTGCCAGCAGCCTCCAGGGGAATTCACCC. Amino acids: CASSLQGNSP. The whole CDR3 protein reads CASSLQGNSPLHF.

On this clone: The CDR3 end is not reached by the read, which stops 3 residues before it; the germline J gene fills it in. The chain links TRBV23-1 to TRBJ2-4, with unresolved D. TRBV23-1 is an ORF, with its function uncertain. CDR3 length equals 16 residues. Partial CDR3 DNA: TGCGCCAGCAGTCAATCTCAGGAACAGATCATCAATGGT. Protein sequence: CASSQSQEQIING. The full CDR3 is CASSQSQEQIINGQYF.

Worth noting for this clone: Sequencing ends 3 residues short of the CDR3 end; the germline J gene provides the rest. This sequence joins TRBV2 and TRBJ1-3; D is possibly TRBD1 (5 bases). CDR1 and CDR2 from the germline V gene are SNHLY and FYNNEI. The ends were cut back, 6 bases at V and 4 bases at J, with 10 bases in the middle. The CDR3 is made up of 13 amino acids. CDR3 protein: CASSQGSGNTIYF. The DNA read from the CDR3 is TGTGCCAGCAGCCAGGGCTCCGGAAACACC.

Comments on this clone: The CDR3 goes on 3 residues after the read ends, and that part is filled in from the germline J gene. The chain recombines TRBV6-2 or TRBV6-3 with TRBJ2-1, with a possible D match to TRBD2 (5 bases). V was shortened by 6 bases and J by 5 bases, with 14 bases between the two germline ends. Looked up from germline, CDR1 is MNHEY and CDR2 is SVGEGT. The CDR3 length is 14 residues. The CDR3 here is CASRRIEGNNEQFF. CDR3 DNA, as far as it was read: TGTGCCAGCAGGCGAATTGAGGGCAACAATGAG.

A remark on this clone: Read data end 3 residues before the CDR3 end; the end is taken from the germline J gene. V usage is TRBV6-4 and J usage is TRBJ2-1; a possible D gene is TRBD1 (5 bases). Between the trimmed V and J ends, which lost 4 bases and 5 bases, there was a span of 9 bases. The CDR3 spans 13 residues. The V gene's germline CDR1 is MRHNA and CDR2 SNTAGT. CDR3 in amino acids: CASSVDTDNEQFF. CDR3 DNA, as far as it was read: TGTGCCAGCAGTGTGGACACCGACAATGAG.

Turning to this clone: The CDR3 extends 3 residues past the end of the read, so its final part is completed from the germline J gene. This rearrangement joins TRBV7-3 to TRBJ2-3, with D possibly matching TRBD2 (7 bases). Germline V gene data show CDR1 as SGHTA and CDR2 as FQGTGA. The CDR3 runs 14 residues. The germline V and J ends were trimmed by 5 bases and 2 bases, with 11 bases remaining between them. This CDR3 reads CASSPGGTTDTQYF. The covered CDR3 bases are TGTGCCAGCAGCCCGGGGGGCACCACAGATACG.